These 31 T cell receptor beta chains came from one sample sequenced in a study of blood T cell repertoires in COVID-19. Sequenced by immunoSEQ multiplex PCR; TCRdb stores in-frame clones only, minus some. Of around 480,000 clones in the sample, 75% to 90% were seen once. Source material: PBMCs or T cells enriched from blood (not recorded which). These receptors all come from a woman between 18 and 29 years old who had recovered from COVID-19.

The chain combines TRBV5-6 with TRBJ1-6, with a possible D match to TRBD1 (5 bases). CDR1 and CDR2 from the germline V gene are SGHDT and YYEEEE. Trimming took off 4 bases at V and 9 bases at J, with 20 bases between the two ends. The CDR3 length is 16 residues. CDR3 bases: TGTGCCAGCAGCCGGAGAGCCATGGGGGGGATTTCACCCCTCCACTTT. Translating it yields CASSRRAMGGISPLHF.

This chain joins TRBV2 and TRBJ2-7; 8 nucleotides line up with TRBD1. The V gene end was trimmed by 3 bases and the J gene end by 4 bases; junction bases not matched to a gene: 5. Germline CDR1 reads SNHLY; CDR2 reads FYNNEI. The CDR3 has 14 residues. CDR3 bases: TGTGCCAGCAGTGATTGGACAGGGTTGTACGAGCAGTACTTC. The encoded protein is CASSDWTGLYEQYF.

The chain couples TRBV4-1 to TRBJ1-2; 7 bases fit TRBD1. V shed 1 base and J 8 bases; nucleotides not matched to a gene: 7. The CDR3 runs to 14 residues. Germline loops: CDR1 MGHRA, CDR2 YSYEKL. The CDR3 region is CASSQADRAGGYTF. The CDR3 region has the DNA TGCGCCAGCAGCCAAGCTGACAGGGCTGGGGGCTACACCTTC.

The sample holds a few counts of this clone. J is TRBJ2-5 and V is TRBV2; no definite D call. V lost 3 bases and J 2 bases, leaving 7 bases between the germline ends. This CDR3 comprises 13 residues. Germline CDR1 SNHLY, CDR2 FYNNEI. The chain's CDR3 is CASSEGMQETQYF. DNA for the CDR3: TGTGCCAGCAGTGAGGGCATGCAAGAGACCCAGTACTTC.

The rearrangement joins TRBV10-2 to TRBJ2-4; 11 nucleotides align to TRBD2. The CDR3 extends over 16 amino acids. Germline trimming cut 6 bases from V and 0 bases from J; bases unmatched to any gene: 4. In germline, CDR1 is WSHSY, CDR2 SAAADI. Written as DNA, the CDR3 is TGCGCCAGCAGACCGGGACTAGCGGTAGCCAAAAACATTCAGTACTTC. This encodes CASRPGLAVAKNIQYF.

The chain is built from TRBV28 and TRBJ2-4; 14 nucleotides align to TRBD2. With 1 base clipped from V and 3 bases from J, the junction kept 14 bases outside the gene matches. Germline loops: CDR1 MDHEN, CDR2 SYDVKM. This CDR3 has 21 amino acids. The CDR3 region is CASSLSVLTSGGGKGKNIQYF. The CDR3 DNA sequence: TGTGCCAGCAGTTTATCGGTACTGACTAGCGGGGGGGGAAAGGGCAAAAACATTCAGTACTTC.

This clone was found a few times. This rearrangement joins TRBV23-1 to TRBJ1-6; no firm D call. TRBV23-1 is an ORF, with its function uncertain. The V end was cut by 3 bases, the J end by 10 bases, with 19 bases between. The CDR3 length is 16 residues. CDR3 residues: CASSQNGKGRESPLHF. CDR3 sequence (DNA): TGCGCCAGCAGTCAGAACGGGAAGGGCCGAGAATCACCCCTCCACTTT.

V is TRBV7-6 and J is TRBJ2-5, with unresolved D. The CDR3 runs 15 residues. The V end lost 1 base, the J end lost 0 bases, and 9 bases lay between the germline ends. Germline V gene sequence: CDR1 SGHVS, CDR2 FNYEAQ. The CDR3: CASSLGNRDQETQYF. The CDR3 region has the DNA TGTGCCAGCAGCTTAGGGAACAGAGACCAAGAGACCCAGTACTTC.

The chain uses TRBV28 and TRBJ1-5; TRBD1 is a possible D gene (6 bases). The CDR3 runs to 15 residues. Trimming pared 5 bases from V and 5 bases from J, leaving 16 bases between. Germline-derived CDR1 and CDR2 are MDHEN and SYDVKM. CDR3 sequence: CASSTTRRQDQPQHF. The CDR3 DNA follows: TGTGCCAGCAGTACTACCCGCAGACAGGATCAGCCCCAGCATTTT. Full variable domain (missing parts from reference TRBV28 and TRBJ1-5): DVKVTQSSRYLVKRTGEKVFLECVQDMDHENMFWYRQDPGLGLRLIYFSYDVKMKEKGDIPEGYSVSREKKERFSLILESASTNQTSMYLCASSTTRRQDQPQHFGDGTRLSIL.

The chain combines TRBV19 with TRBJ1-4; D might be TRBD1 (5 bases). Germline V gives CDR1 LNHDA, CDR2 SQIVND (reference sequence). This CDR3 is 20 amino acids long. Trimming took 1 base from V and 4 from J, leaving 25 bases between them. The CDR3 coding sequence is TGTGCCAGTAGTATAGTAGAAAGAACTATCTTCCCAGGGATTAATGAAAAACTGTTTTTT. Translated, it gives CASSIVERTIFPGINEKLFF.

The CDR3 sequence: CASSKQGHQPQHF. In DNA form, the CDR3 reads TGTGCCAGTTCTAAACAGGGTCATCAGCCCCAGCATTTT. This sequence joins TRBV19 and TRBJ1-5, with a possible D match to TRBD1 (6 bases). The CDR3 has 13 residues. The germline CDR1 and CDR2 sequences are LNHDA and SQIVND (reference sequence). V was clipped by 8 bases and J by 5 bases, with 13 bases between them.

The rearrangement uses TRBV5-4 and TRBJ2-7, with 11 bases lining up with TRBD2. After removal of 4 bases from V and 0 bases from J, the junction contained 6 bases not matched to a gene. Germline V CDR1 and CDR2: SGHNT, YYREEE (reference sequence). The length of the CDR3 is 16 residues. CDR3 loop: CASSRPTSGISYEQYF. The DNA for the CDR3 is TGTGCCAGCAGCCGGCCGACTAGCGGGATCTCCTACGAGCAGTACTTC.

This clone turned up a few times. This CDR3 is CASQRNLEGGYTF. The CDR3 coding sequence is TGTGCCAGCCAAAGGAATCTGGAGGGGGGCTACACCTTC. The genes are TRBV6-5 and TRBJ1-2, with D possibly TRBD1 on 5 matching bases. This CDR3 is 13 amino acids long. CDR1 and CDR2 from the germline V gene are MNHEY and SVGAGI. V gave up 8 bases and J gave up 8 bases, with 18 bases separating them.

V gene TRBV7-2 combines with J gene TRBJ2-7; no firm D call. In germline, CDR1 is SGHTA, CDR2 FQGNSA. The CDR3 extends over 14 amino acids. Deletions cut 3 bases from V and 2 bases from J, with 11 bases between. CDR3 residues: CASSLSTAAYEQYF. CDR3 coding DNA: TGTGCCAGCAGCTTGTCGACTGCGGCCTACGAGCAGTACTTC.

The chain carries TRBV3-1 (or the pseudogene TRBV3-2) and TRBJ2-5; no firm D call. Deletions cut 5 bases from V and 4 bases from J, with 8 bases between. This CDR3 spans 12 amino acids. CDR1 LGHDT and CDR2 YNNKEL come from the germline V gene (reference sequence). CDR3 coding DNA: TGTGCCAGCAGCGGCTTAGCAGAGACCCAGTACTTC. It codes for CASSGLAETQYF.

The genes are TRBV12-3 or TRBV12-4 and TRBJ2-1, with 7 bases identical to TRBD1. V was clipped by 7 bases and J by 7 bases; unmatched bases: 7. The CDR3 is 13 residues long. CDR3 amino acids: CASTQGQSNEQFF. CDR3 in DNA: TGTGCCAGCACCCAGGGACAGTCGAATGAGCAGTTCTTC.

The chain joins TRBV21-1 to TRBJ1-1; TRBD1 is the table's D call, not checked against the DNA. TRBV21-1 is annotated as a pseudogene. The CDR3 runs 15 residues. CDR3 loop: CASIWNRGLNTEAFF. CDR3 bases: TGTGCCAGCATCTGGAACAGGGGTCTGAACACTGAAGCTTTCTTT.

CDR3 in amino acids: CASSPGFGAFF. DNA of the CDR3: TGTGCCAGCAGCCCCGGGTTCGGAGCTTTCTTT. The chain employs TRBV7-9 and TRBJ1-1; D is uncertain. Trimming removed 5 bases at V and 10 bases at J, with 11 bases between. The CDR3 runs to 11 residues. From germline, CDR1 is SEHNR and CDR2 FQNEAQ (reference sequence).

The chain carries TRBV10-2 and TRBJ2-3; D gene unclear. The V gene lost 7 bases and the J gene lost 0 bases, with 11 bases spanning the gap. The CDR3 consists of 14 residues. Germline V gene lookup returns CDR1 WSHSY and CDR2 SAAADI. CDR3 coding DNA: TGCGCCAGCAAGGAGCTGCAGAGCACAGATACGCAGTATTTT. Translating it yields CASKELQSTDTQYF.

The chain links TRBV7-8 to TRBJ2-5; D call uncertain. The CDR3 is 13 amino acids. In germline, CDR1 is SGHVS, CDR2 FQNEAQ. V gave up 5 bases and J gave up 2 bases, with 9 bases separating them. CDR3 sequence (DNA): TGTGCCAGCAGCCGAAACTCACAAGAGACCCAGTACTTC. The encoded protein is CASSRNSQETQYF.

The rearrangement links TRBV2 to TRBJ2-7, with a possible D match to TRBD1 (5 bases). The CDR3 covers 14 residues. Trimming left V 6 bases short and J 0 bases short, with 12 bases between. From germline, CDR1 is SNHLY and CDR2 FYNNEI. The CDR3 here is CASRENRLSYEQYF. Here the CDR3 DNA reads TGTGCCAGCAGAGAAAACAGGCTCTCCTACGAGCAGTACTTC.

This clone has only a few counts. The genes are TRBV7-9 and TRBJ1-2, with D hard to call. Germline loops: CDR1 SEHNR, CDR2 FQNEAQ (reference sequence). V lost 5 bases and J lost 7, with 11 bases in between. This CDR3 has 12 amino acids. The DNA for the CDR3 is TGTGCCAGCAGCCTAGACGGAGGTGGCTACACCTTC. Its protein product is CASSLDGGGYTF. Variable domain in full (rest from reference TRBV7-9 and TRBJ1-2): DTGVSQNPRHKITKRGQNVTFRCDPISEHNRLYWYRQTLGQGPEFLTYFQNEAQLEKSRLLSDRFSAERPKGSFSTLEIQRTEQGDSAMYLCASSLDGGGYTFGSGTRLTVV.

This chain joins TRBV24-1 and TRBJ2-3; 12 nucleotides match TRBD1. This CDR3 spans 15 amino acids. Germline V gene lookup returns CDR1 KGHDR and CDR2 SFDVKD. V trimming: 4 bases; J trimming: 9 bases; junction bases outside the gene matches: 7. The CDR3 loop reads CATSDPGQGAGTQYF. The CDR3, as DNA: TGTGCCACCAGTGACCCGGGACAGGGGGCAGGGACGCAGTATTTT.

The gene calls are TRBV7-2 and TRBJ2-5; 13 bases fit TRBD2. The CDR3 length is 18 residues. J lost 5 bases, V lost 1 base, and 10 bases had no gene match. Germline V gene data show CDR1 as SGHTA and CDR2 as FQGNSA. The CDR3 reads CASSLDLATSGGTETQYF. The CDR3 DNA follows: TGTGCCAGCAGCTTAGATCTCGCGACTAGCGGGGGGACGGAGACCCAGTACTTC.

The chain links TRBV3-1 (or the pseudogene TRBV3-2) to TRBJ2-6; 7 bases align to TRBD2. Germline lookup yields CDR1 LGHDT and CDR2 YNNKEL (reference sequence). J was trimmed by 0 bases and V by 7 bases; bases with no gene match: 6. CDR3 length equals 16 residues. CDR3 sequence: CASTPREVSGANVLTF. In DNA, the CDR3 is TGTGCCAGCACCCCCCGGGAGGTCTCTGGGGCCAACGTCCTGACTTTC.

The chain uses TRBV27 and TRBJ1-6; 7 nucleotides match TRBD1. Germline trimming cut 10 bases from V and 8 bases from J; bases unmatched to any gene: 5. The CDR3 sequence is 12 residues long. Germline V lookup: CDR1 MNHEY, CDR2 SMNVEV (reference sequence). This chain's CDR3 is CATQGGDSPLHF. Written as DNA, the CDR3 is TGTGCCACCCAGGGGGGTGATTCACCCCTCCACTTT.

This chain joins TRBV3-1 (or the pseudogene TRBV3-2) and TRBJ1-2; TRBD1 is a possible D gene (5 bases). CDR3 size: 16 residues. The germline CDR1 and CDR2 sequences are LGHDT and YNNKEL (reference sequence). V lost 0 bases, J lost 2 bases, and 13 bases lay in between. In DNA form, the CDR3 reads TGTGCCAGCAGCCAAGAGTCGGCCAGGGCCAACTATGGCTACACCTTC. It codes for CASSQESARANYGYTF.

J is TRBJ1-6 and V is TRBV25-1, with D maybe TRBD1 (5 bases). V shed 8 bases and J shed 10 bases, with 6 bases lying between them. The CDR3 contains 10 residues. The germline CDR1 and CDR2 sequences are MGHDK and SYGVNS. CDR3 sequence: CASGGSPLHF. The DNA for the CDR3 is TGTGCCAGCGGGGGGTCACCCCTCCACTTT. Looking up the rest from reference TRBV25-1 and TRBJ1-6 gives the full variable domain: EADIYQTPRYLVIGTGKKITLECSQTMGHDKMYWYQQDPGMELHLIHYSYGVNSTEKGDLSSESTVSRIRTEHFPLTLESARPSHTSQYLCASGGSPLHFGNGTRLTVT.

The genes are TRBV12-5 and TRBJ1-1; maybe TRBD1 (5 bases). Germline V gives CDR1 LGHNT, CDR2 FRNRAP. Trimming left V 0 bases short and J 4 bases short, with 15 bases between. This CDR3 spans 16 amino acids. The CDR3 region is CASGLVLTGDPTEAFF. CDR3 in DNA: TGTGCTAGTGGTTTGGTCCTAACAGGAGACCCCACTGAAGCTTTCTTT.

V usage is TRBV19 and J usage is TRBJ2-4, with 8 positions matching TRBD2. CDR3 length: 14 amino acids. V trimming: 5 bases; J trimming: 4 bases; junction bases outside the gene matches: 4. CDR1 and CDR2 (germline): LNHDA, SQIVND (reference sequence). CDR3 coding DNA: TGTGCCAGTAGTGGTAGCGGGGATAAAAACATTCAGTACTTC. This sequence encodes CASSGSGDKNIQYF.

V and J are TRBV2 and TRBJ1-1; D is unresolved. Germline CDR1 SNHLY, CDR2 FYNNEI. This CDR3 is 14 amino acids long. V lost 3 bases and J 3 bases, leaving 11 bases between the germline ends. CDR3 residues: CASSDRWEDTEAFF. The CDR3 nucleotides are TGTGCCAGCAGTGATCGATGGGAGGACACTGAAGCTTTCTTT.